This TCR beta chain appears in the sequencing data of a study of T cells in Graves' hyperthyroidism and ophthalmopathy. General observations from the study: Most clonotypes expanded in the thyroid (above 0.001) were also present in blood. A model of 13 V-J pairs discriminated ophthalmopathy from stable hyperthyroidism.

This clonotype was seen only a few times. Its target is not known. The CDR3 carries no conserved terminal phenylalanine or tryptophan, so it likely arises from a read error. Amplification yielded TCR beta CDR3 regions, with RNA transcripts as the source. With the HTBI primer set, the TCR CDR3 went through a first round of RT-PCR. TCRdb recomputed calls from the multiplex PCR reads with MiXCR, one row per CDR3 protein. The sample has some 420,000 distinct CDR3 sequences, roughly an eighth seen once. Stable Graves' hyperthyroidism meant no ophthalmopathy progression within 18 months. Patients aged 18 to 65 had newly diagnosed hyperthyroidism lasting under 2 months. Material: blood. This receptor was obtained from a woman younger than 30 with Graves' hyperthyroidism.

CDR3 sequence (DNA): TGTGCCAGCAGCTTAGCCCGACTAGCGGGACGCACAGATACGCAGTATCTT. Protein: CASSLARLAGRTDTQYL. The rearrangement uses TRBV27 and TRBJ2-3; TRBD2 agrees at 11 bases. Losses at the gene ends were 6 bases for V and 1 base for J; bases not matched to a gene: 9. CDR3 size: 17 residues. Germline V CDR1 and CDR2: MNHEY, SMNVEV (reference sequence).